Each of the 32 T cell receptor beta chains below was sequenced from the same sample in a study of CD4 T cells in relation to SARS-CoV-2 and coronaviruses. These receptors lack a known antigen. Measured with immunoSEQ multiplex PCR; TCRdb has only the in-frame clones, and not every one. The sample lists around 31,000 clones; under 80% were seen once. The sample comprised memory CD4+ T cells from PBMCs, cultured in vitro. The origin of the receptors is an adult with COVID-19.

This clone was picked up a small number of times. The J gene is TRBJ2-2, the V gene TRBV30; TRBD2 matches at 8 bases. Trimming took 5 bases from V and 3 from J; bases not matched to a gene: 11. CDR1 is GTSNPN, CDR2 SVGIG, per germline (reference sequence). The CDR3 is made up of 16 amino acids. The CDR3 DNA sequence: TGTGCCTGGGCAGGCCTAGCGGGTCGGGACACCGGGGAGCTGTTTTTT. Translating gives CAWAGLAGRDTGELFF.

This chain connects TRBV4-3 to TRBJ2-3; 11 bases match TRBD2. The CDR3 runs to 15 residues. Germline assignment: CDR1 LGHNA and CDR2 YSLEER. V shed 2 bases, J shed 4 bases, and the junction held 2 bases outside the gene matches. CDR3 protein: CASSQLSGRADTQYF. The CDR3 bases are TGCGCCAGCAGCCAACTTAGCGGGAGGGCAGATACGCAGTATTTT.

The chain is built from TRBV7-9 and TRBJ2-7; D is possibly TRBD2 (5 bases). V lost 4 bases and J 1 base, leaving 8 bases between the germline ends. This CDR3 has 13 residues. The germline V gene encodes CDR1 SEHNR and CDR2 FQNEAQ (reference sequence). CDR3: CASSSSGSYEQYF. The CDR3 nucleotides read TGTGCCAGCAGCTCGAGCGGTTCCTACGAGCAGTACTTC.

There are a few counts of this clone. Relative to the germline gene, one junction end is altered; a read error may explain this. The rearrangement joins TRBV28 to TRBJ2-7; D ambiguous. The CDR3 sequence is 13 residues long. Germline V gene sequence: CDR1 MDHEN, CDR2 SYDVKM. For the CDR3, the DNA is TGTGCCTCTACTACAGAACCCTCCTTTCGAACAGACTTC. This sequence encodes CASTTEPSFRTDF.

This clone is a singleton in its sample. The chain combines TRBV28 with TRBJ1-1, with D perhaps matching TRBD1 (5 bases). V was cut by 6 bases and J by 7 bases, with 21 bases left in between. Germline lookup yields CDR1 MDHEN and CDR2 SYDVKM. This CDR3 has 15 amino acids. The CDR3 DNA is TGTGCCAGCAGCTCGGGGTCGCGGGGCGCGAGTGAAGCTTTCTTT. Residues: CASSSGSRGASEAFF.

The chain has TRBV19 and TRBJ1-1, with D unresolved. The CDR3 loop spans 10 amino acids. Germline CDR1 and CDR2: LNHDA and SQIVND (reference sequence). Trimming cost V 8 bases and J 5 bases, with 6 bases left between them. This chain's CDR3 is CASPITEAFF. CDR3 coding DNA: TGTGCCAGTCCGATTACTGAAGCTTTCTTT.

CDR3: CASSIGLRETQYF. DNA of the CDR3: TGTGCCAGTAGTATTGGGTTGCGGGAGACCCAGTACTTC. This chain uses TRBV19 with TRBJ2-5; no reliable D call. Trimming left V 3 bases short and J 5 bases short, with 10 bases between. Germline assignment: CDR1 LNHDA and CDR2 SQIVND (reference sequence). The CDR3 covers 13 residues. The full variable domain, its missing parts supplied by reference TRBV19 and TRBJ2-5, is DGGITQSPKYLFRKEGQNVTLSCEQNLNHDAMYWYRQDPGQGLRLIYYSQIVNDFQKGDIAEGYSVSREKKESFPLTVTSAQKNPTAFYLCASSIGLRETQYFGPGTRLLVL.

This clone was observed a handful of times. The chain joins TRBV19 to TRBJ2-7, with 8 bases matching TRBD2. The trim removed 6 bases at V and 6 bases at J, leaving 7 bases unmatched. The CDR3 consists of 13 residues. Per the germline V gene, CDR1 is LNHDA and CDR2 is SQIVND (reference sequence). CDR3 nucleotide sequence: TGTGCCAGTAGAACAGCGGGAGCTAGCGAGCAGTACTTC. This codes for CASRTAGASEQYF.

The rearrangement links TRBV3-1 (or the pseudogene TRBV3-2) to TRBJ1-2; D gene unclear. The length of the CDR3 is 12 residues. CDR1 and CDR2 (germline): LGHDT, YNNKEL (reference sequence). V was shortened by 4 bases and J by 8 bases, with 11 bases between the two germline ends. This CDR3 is CASSLRGRGYTF. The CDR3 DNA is TGTGCCAGCAGCCTGAGAGGGAGGGGCTACACCTTC.

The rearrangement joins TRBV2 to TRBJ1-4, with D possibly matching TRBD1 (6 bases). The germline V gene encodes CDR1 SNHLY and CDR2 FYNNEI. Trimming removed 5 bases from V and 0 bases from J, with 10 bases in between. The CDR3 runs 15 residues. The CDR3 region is CASSRDRPTNEKLFF. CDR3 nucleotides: TGTGCCAGCAGTAGAGACAGGCCAACTAATGAAAAACTGTTTTTT.

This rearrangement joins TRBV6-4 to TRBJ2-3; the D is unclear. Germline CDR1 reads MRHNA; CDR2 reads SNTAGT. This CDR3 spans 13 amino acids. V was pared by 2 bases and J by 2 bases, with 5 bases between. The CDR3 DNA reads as TGTGCCAGCAGTGACGGGTACACAGATACGCAGTATTTT. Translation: CASSDGYTDTQYF.

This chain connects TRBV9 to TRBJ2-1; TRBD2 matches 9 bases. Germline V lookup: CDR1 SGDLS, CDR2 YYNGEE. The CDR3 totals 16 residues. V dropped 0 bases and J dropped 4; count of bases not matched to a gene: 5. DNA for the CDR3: TGTGCCAGCAGCGTAGGGGGCGGGAGGGCTTACAATGAGCAGTTCTTC. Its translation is CASSVGGGRAYNEQFF.

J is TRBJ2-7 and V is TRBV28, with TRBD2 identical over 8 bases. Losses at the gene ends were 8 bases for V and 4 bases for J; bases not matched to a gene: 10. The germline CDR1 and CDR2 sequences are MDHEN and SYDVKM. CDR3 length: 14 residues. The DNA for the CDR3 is TGTGCCAGCCATTACGCGGGGGGCGCGTACGAGCAGTACTTC. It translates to CASHYAGGAYEQYF.

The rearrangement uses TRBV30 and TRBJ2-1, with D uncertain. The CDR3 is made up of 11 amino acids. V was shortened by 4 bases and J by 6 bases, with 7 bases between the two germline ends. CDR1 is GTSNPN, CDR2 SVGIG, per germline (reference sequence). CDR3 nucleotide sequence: TGTGCCTGGATGACATTCAATGAGCAGTTCTTC. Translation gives CAWMTFNEQFF. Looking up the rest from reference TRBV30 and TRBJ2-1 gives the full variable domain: SQTIHQWPATLVQPVGSPLSLECTVEGTSNPNLYWYRQAAGRGLQLLFYSVGIGQISSEVPQNLSASRPQDRQFILSSKKLLLSDSGFYLCAWMTFNEQFFGPGTRLTVL.

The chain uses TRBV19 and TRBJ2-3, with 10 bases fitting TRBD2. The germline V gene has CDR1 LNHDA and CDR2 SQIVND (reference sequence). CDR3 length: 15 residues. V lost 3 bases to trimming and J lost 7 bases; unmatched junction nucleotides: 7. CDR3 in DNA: TGTGCCAGTAGTATCTTGGCTAGCGGGAGCCATACGCAGTATTTT. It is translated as CASSILASGSHTQYF.

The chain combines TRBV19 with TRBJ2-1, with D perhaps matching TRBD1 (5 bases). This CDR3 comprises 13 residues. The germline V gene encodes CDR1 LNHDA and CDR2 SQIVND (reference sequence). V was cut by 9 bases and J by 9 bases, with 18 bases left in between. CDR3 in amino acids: CASTPRGTSEQFF. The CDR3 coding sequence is TGTGCCAGCACCCCTAGGGGTACCAGTGAGCAGTTCTTC.

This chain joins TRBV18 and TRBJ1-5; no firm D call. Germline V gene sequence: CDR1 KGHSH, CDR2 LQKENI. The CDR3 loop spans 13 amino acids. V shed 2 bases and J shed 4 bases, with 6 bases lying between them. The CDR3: CASSPDGNQPQHF. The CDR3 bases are TGTGCCAGCTCACCAGACGGGAATCAGCCCCAGCATTTT.

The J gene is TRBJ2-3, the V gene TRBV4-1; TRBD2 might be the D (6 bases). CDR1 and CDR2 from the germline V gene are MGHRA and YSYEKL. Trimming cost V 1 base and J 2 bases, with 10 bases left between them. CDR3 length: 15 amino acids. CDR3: CASSQVVLATDTQYF. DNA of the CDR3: TGCGCCAGCAGCCAAGTGGTACTAGCCACAGATACGCAGTATTTT.

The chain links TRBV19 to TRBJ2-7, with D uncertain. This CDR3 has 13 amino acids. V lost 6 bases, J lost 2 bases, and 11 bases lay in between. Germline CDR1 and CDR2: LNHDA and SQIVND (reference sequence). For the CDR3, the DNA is TGTGCCAGTAGCAACGACGGAGCCTACGAGCAGTACTTC. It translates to CASSNDGAYEQYF.

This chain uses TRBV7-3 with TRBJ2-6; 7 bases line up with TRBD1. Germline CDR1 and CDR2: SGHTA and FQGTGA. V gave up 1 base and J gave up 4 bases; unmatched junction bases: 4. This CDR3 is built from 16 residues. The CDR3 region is CASSLNRGFGANVLTF. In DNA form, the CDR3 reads TGTGCCAGCAGCTTAAACAGGGGCTTCGGGGCCAACGTCCTGACTTTC.

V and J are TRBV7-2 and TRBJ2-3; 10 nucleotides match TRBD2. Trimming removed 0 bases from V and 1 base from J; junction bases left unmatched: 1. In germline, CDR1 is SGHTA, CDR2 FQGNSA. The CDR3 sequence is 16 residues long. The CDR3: CASSLALAGGTDTQYF. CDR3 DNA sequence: TGTGCCAGCAGCTTAGCCCTAGCGGGGGGCACAGATACGCAGTATTTT.

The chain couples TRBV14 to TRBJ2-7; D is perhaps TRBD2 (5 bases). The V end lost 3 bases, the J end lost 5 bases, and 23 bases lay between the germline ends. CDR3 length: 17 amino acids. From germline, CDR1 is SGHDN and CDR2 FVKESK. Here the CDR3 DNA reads TGTGCCAGCAGCCAGAGGGTTAGATTTCGAGGGAGCCACGAGCAGTACTTC. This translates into CASSQRVRFRGSHEQYF.

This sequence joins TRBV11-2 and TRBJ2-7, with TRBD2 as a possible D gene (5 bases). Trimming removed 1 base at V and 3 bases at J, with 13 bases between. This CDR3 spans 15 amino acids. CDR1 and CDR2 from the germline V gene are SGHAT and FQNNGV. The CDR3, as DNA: TGTGCCAGCAGCTTAGGTATAGGGAGTAACTACGAGCAGTACTTC. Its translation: CASSLGIGSNYEQYF.

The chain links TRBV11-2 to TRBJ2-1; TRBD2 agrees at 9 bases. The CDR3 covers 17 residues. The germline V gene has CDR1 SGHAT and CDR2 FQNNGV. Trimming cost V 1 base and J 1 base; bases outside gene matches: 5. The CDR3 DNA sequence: TGTGCCAGCAGCTTAGCTTACCTAGCGGGGTCCTACAATGAGCAGTTCTTC. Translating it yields CASSLAYLAGSYNEQFF.

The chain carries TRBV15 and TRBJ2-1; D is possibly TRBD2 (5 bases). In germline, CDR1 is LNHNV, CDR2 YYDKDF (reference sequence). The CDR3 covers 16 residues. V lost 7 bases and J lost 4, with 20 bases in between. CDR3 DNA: TGTGCCACCATCAAATCTGGGTCAGGACTTTACAATGAGCAGTTCTTC. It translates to CATIKSGSGLYNEQFF.

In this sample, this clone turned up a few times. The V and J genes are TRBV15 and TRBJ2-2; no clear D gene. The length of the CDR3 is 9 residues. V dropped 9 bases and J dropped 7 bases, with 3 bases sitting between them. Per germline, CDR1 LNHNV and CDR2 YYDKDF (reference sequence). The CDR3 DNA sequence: TGTGCCACTCGCGGGGAGCTGTTTTTT. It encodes CATRGELFF.

The CDR3 loop is CASSLALVEETQYF. Here the CDR3 DNA reads TGTGCCAGCAGCTTGGCGCTAGTGGAAGAGACCCAGTACTTC. J is TRBJ2-5 and V is TRBV5-6, with D uncertain. The length of the CDR3 is 14 residues. Germline values: CDR1 SGHDT, CDR2 YYEEEE. V lost 0 bases, J lost 3 bases, and 9 bases lay in between. Full variable domain (outside the CDR3, taken from reference TRBV5-6 and TRBJ2-5): DAGVTQSPTHLIKTRGQQVTLRCSPKSGHDTVSWYQQALGQGPQFIFQYYEEEERQRGNFPDRFSGHQFPNYSSELNVNALLLGDSALYLCASSLALVEETQYFGPGTRLLVL.

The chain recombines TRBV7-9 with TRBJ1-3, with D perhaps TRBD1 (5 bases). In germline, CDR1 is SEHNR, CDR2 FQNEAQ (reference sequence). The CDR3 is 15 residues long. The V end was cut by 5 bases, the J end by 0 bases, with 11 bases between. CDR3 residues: CASSPRQFSGNTIYF. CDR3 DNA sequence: TGTGCCAGCAGCCCCCGACAGTTCTCTGGAAACACCATATATTTT.

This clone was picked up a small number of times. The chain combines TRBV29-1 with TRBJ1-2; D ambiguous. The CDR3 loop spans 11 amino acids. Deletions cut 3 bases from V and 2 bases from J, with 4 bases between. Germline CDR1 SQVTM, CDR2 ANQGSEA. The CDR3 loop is CSVEQNYGYTF. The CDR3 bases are TGCAGCGTTGAGCAGAACTATGGCTACACCTTC.

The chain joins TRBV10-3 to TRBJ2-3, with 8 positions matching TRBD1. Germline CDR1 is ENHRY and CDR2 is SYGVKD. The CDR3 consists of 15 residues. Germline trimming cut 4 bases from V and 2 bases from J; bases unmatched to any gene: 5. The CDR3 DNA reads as TGTGCCATCAGTGCTACAGGGGGATCCACAGATACGCAGTATTTT. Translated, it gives CAISATGGSTDTQYF.

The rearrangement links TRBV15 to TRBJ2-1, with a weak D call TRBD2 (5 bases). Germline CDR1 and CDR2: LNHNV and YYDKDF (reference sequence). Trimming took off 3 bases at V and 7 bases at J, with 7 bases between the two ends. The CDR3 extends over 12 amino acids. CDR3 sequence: CATSSRGNEQFF. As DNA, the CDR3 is TGTGCCACCAGCAGTCGGGGAAATGAGCAGTTCTTC. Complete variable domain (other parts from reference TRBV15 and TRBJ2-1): DAMVIQNPRYQVTQFGKPVTLSCSQTLNHNVMYWYQQKSSQAPKLLFHYYDKDFNNEADTPDNFQSRRPNTSFCFLDIRSPGLGDTAMYLCATSSRGNEQFFGPGTRLTVL.

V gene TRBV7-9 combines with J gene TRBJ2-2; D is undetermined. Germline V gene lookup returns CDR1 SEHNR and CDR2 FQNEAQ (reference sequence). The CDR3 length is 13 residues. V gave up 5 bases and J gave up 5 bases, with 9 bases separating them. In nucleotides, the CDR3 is TGTGCCAGCAGCCCAGAGTGGACCGGGGAGCTGTTTTTT. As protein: CASSPEWTGELFF.